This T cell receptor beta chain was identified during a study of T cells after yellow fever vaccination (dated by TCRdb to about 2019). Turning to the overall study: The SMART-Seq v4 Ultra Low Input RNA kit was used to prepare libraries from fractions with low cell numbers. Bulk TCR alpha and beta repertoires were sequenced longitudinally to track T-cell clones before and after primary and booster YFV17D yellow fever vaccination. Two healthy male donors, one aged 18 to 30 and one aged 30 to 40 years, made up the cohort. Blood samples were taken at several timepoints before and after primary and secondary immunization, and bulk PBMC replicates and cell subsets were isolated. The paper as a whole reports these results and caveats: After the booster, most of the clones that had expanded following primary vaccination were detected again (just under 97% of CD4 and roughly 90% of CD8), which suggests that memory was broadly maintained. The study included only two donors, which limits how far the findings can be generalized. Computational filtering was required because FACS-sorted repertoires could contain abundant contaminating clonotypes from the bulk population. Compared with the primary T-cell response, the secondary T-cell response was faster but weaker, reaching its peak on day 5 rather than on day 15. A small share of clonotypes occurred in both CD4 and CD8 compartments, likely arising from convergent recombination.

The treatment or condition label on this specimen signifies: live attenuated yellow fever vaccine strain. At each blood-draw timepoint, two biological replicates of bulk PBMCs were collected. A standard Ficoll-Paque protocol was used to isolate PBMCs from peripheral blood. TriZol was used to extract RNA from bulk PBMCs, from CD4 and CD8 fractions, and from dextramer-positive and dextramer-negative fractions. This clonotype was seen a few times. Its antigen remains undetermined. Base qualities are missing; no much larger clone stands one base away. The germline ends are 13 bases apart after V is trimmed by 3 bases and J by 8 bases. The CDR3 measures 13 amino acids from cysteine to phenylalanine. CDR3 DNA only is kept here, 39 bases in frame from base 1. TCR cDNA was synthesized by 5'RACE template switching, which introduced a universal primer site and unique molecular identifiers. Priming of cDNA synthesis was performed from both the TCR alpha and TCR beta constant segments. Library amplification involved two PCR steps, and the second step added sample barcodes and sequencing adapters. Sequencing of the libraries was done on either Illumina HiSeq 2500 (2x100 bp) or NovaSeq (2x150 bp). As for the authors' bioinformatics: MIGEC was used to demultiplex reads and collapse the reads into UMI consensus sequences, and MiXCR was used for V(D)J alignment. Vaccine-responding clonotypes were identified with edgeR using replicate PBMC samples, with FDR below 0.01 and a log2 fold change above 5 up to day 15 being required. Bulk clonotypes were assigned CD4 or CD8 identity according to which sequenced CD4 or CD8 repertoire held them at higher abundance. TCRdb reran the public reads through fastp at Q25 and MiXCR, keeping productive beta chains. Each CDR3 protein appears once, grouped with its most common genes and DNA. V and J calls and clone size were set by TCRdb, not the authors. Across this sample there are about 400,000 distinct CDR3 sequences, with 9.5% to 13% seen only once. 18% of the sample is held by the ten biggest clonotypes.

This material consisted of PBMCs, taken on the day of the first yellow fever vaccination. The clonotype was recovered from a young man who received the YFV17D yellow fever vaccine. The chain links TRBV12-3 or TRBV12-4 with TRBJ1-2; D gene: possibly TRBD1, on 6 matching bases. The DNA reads TGTGCCAGCAGTTTCTCAGGGGTCGGCGGCTACACCTTC. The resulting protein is CASSFSGVGGYTF.